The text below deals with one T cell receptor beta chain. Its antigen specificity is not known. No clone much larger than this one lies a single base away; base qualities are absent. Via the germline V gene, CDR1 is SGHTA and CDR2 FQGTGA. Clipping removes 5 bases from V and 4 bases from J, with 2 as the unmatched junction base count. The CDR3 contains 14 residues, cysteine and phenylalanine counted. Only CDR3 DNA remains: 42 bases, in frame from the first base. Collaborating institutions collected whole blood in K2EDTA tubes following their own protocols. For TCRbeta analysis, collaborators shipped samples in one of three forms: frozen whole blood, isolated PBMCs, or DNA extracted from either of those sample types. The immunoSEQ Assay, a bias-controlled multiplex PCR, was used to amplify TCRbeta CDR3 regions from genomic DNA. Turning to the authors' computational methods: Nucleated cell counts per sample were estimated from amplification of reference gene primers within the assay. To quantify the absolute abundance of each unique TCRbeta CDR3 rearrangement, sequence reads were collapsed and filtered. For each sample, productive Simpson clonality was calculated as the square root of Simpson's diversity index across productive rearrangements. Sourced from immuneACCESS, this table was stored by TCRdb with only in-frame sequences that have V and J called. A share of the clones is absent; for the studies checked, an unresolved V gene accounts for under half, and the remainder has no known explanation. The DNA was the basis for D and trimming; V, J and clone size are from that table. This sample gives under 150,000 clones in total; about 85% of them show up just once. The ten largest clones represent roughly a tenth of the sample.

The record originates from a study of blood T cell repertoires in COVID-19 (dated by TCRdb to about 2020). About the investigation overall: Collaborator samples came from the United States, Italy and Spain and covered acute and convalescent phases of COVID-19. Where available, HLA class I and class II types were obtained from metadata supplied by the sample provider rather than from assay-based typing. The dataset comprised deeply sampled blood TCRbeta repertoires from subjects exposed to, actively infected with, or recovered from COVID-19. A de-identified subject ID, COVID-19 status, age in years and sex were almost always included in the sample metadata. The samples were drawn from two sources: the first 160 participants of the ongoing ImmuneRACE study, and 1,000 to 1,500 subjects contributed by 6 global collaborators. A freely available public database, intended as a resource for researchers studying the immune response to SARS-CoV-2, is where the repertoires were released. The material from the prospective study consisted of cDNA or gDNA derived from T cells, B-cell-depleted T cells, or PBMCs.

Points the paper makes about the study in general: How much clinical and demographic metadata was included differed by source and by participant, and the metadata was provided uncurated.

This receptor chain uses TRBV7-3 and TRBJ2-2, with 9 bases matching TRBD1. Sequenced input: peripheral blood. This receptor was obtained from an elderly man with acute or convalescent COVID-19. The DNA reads TGTGCCAGCAGCACAGGGGGCGTCACCGGGGAGCTGTTTTTT. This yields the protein CASSTGGVTGELFF.